The TCR beta chain under discussion was sequenced for a study of glioma-infiltrating T cells. This clonotype has a count of ten or more. Looked up from germline, CDR1 is MNHEY and CDR2 is SMNVEV (reference sequence). V shed 6 bases and J shed 6 bases, with 17 bases lying between them. CDR3 size: 14 residues. TCR alpha and beta CDR3 regions were amplified from RNA using iRepertoire nested multiplex PCR. TCRdb ran MiXCR on the multiplex PCR reads and lists one entry per CDR3 protein. Here the sample spans about 180,000 distinct CDR3 sequences, roughly two fifths being singletons. The TCR was taken from a human donor with low-grade glioma or glioblastoma, undergoing nonglioma brain surgery, or in good health (not recorded which). Sequencing was carried out using glioma tissue, nonneoplastic brain tissue, or PBMCs (not recorded which). V usage is TRBV27 and J usage is TRBJ1-1; D not certain. CDR3: CASSRALGNSEAFF. CDR3 DNA sequence: TGTGCCAGCAGCCGGGCTCTCGGCAACTCTGAAGCTTTCTTT.